The 14 T cell receptor beta chains in this list originate from one sample, sequenced in a study of a mutant IDH1 vaccine in newly diagnosed glioma. The assay was immunoSEQ multiplex PCR, and TCRdb's table has in-frame clones only and misses some. Of roughly 21,000 clones in the sample, roughly 84% were seen once. Their antigens are not known. The time point denotes: week 47, end of study. The investigators gave 300 ug of mutant IDH1 20-mer peptide in each vaccine dose, together with topical imiquimod. The sample in question was PBMCs, obtained from a glioma patient whose treatment included an IDH1 peptide vaccine. All receptors derive from a man in his forties or fifties with glioma.

This clone was found a few times. The chain joins TRBV28 to TRBJ1-5; the match to TRBD1 covers 9 bases. There are 14 residues in the CDR3. In germline, CDR1 is MDHEN, CDR2 SYDVKM. Losses at the gene ends were 6 bases for V and 7 bases for J; bases not matched to a gene: 7. CDR3 protein: CASSRDREWQPQHF. CDR3 sequence (DNA): TGTGCCAGCAGCCGGGACAGGGAGTGGCAGCCCCAGCATTTT.

J is TRBJ2-7 and V is TRBV5-6, with 11 positions matching TRBD2. CDR3 length: 15 residues. Looked up from germline, CDR1 is SGHDT and CDR2 is YYEEEE. After removal of 6 bases from V and 0 bases from J, the junction contained 5 bases not matched to a gene. The CDR3, as DNA: TGTGCCAGCACGACTAGCGGGAAGCCCTCCTACGAGCAGTACTTC. Amino acids: CASTTSGKPSYEQYF.

The chain recombines TRBV6-5 with TRBJ2-7; tentatively, D is TRBD1 (6 bases). The germline gives CDR1 MNHEY, CDR2 SVGAGI. The CDR3 runs 13 residues. V was pared by 6 bases and J by 0 bases, with 9 bases between. The CDR3 sequence: CASSRGPSYEQYF. The DNA for the CDR3 is TGTGCCAGCAGCAGGGGACCCTCCTACGAGCAGTACTTC.

The rearrangement joins TRBV5-4 to TRBJ2-3; TRBD2 aligns across 8 bases. J gave up 5 bases and V 5 bases, and 10 bases lay outside the gene matches. The CDR3 is 15 amino acids. Germline V gene sequence: CDR1 SGHNT, CDR2 YYREEE (reference sequence). As DNA, the CDR3 is TGTGCCAGCAGGGCCGCCGGGACTAGTCGAGATACGCAGTATTTT. Amino acids: CASRAAGTSRDTQYF.

V usage is TRBV7-6 and J usage is TRBJ2-2; no firm D call. Trimming left V 5 bases short and J 4 bases short, with 14 bases between. CDR3 length: 15 amino acids. Germline V gene sequence: CDR1 SGHVS, CDR2 FNYEAQ. CDR3 nucleotides: TGTGCCAGCAGCCATTCGGAGAGAAGCACCGGGGAGCTGTTTTTT. Its translation is CASSHSERSTGELFF.

The chain links TRBV5-1 to TRBJ2-7; 9 positions match TRBD2. The CDR3 consists of 15 residues. The trim removed 3 bases at V and 7 bases at J, leaving 11 bases unmatched. The germline CDR1 and CDR2 sequences are SGHRS and YFSETQ. DNA for the CDR3: TGCGCCAGCAGCTGGGGGTCTAGCGGGATGGGAGAGCAGTACTTC. Its protein is CASSWGSSGMGEQYF. Full variable domain (missing parts from reference TRBV5-1 and TRBJ2-7): KAGVTQTPRYLIKTRGQQVTLSCSPISGHRSVSWYQQTPGQGLQFLFEYFSETQRNKGNFPGRFSGRQFSNSRSEMNVSTLELGDSALYLCASSWGSSGMGEQYFGPGTRLTVT.

The sample holds a few counts of this clone. The rearrangement joins TRBV6-5 to TRBJ1-1; D remains unclear. The CDR3 totals 15 residues. V lost 0 bases to trimming and J lost 0 bases, with 8 bases between them. Germline V lookup: CDR1 MNHEY, CDR2 SVGAGI. The chain's CDR3 is CASSYSGSLNTEAFF. The CDR3 DNA reads TGTGCCAGCAGTTACTCGGGCAGTTTGAACACTGAAGCTTTCTTT.

This chain joins TRBV5-8 and TRBJ2-7; the match to TRBD2 covers 7 bases. The germline gives CDR1 SGHTS, CDR2 YDEGEE. V shed 3 bases, J shed 1 base, and the junction held 7 bases outside the gene matches. The CDR3 totals 15 residues. The DNA for the CDR3 is TGTGCCAGCAGCTATAGGACTAGGTCGTCCTACGAGCAGTACTTC. Protein sequence: CASSYRTRSSYEQYF.

The V and J genes are TRBV19 and TRBJ2-7; 11 bases align to TRBD1. This CDR3 region has 15 residues. Germline V gene sequence: CDR1 LNHDA, CDR2 SQIVND (reference sequence). V trimming: 5 bases; J trimming: 5 bases; junction bases outside the gene matches: 8. The CDR3 nucleotides read TGTGCCAGTAGTTATACCCCGGGACAGGGGGACGAGCAGTACTTC. Residues: CASSYTPGQGDEQYF.

The chain employs TRBV2 and TRBJ2-5; 7 nucleotides align to TRBD2. V was pared by 5 bases and J by 5 bases, with 8 bases of the junction left unmatched. Per germline, CDR1 SNHLY and CDR2 FYNNEI. This CDR3 spans 14 amino acids. DNA of the CDR3: TGTGCCAGCAGTATCGCGGGGCGGGGGGAGACCCAGTACTTC. Amino acid sequence: CASSIAGRGETQYF.

The chain links TRBV11-1 to TRBJ2-1; D may be TRBD1 or TRBD2 (5 bases each). The germline gives CDR1 SGHAT, CDR2 FQDESV (reference sequence). V lost 5 bases to trimming and J lost 6 bases, with 14 bases between them. CDR3 size: 14 residues. CDR3 sequence (DNA): TGTGCCAGCAGCATAACCGGGACGCTCAATGAGCAGTTCTTC. Its protein product is CASSITGTLNEQFF.

The chain has TRBV7-3 and TRBJ2-7; possibly TRBD1 for D (6 bases). Germline loops: CDR1 SGHTA, CDR2 FQGTGA. The length of the CDR3 is 12 residues. V was cut by 6 bases and J by 5 bases, with 11 bases left in between. CDR3 bases: TGTGCCAGCAGGGGCAGGGGCAACGAGCAGTACTTC. It encodes CASRGRGNEQYF.

J is TRBJ1-1 and V is TRBV2, with 9 bases fitting TRBD1. CDR1 is SNHLY, CDR2 FYNNEI, per germline. After removal of 6 bases from V and 1 base from J, the junction contained 0 bases not matched to a gene. The length of the CDR3 is 13 residues. CDR3 coding DNA: TGTGCCAGCAGGACAGGGGGGAACACTGAAGCTTTCTTT. It codes for CASRTGGNTEAFF.

Written as DNA, the CDR3 is TGTGCCAGCAGCTTAGTCCTCGCGGGAGGGTGGCAGTTCTTC. Residues: CASSLVLAGGWQFF. The V call is TRBV7-2, the J call TRBJ2-1, with 9 bases lining up with TRBD2. Germline V gene sequence: CDR1 SGHTA, CDR2 FQGNSA. V dropped 1 base and J dropped 12; count of bases not matched to a gene: 7. This CDR3 is 14 amino acids long.